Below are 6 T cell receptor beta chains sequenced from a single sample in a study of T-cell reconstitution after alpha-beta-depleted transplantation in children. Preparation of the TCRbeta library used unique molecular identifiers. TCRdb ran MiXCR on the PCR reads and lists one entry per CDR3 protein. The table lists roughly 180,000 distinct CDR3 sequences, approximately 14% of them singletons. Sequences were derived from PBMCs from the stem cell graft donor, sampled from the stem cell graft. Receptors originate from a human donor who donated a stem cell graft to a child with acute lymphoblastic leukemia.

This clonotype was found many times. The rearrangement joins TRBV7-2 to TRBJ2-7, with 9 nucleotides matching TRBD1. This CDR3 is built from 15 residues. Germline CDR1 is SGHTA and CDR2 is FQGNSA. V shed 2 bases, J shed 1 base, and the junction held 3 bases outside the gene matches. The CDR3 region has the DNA TGTGCCAGCAGCTTAAAGGGGACAGGGTCCTACGAGCAGTACTTC. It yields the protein CASSLKGTGSYEQYF.

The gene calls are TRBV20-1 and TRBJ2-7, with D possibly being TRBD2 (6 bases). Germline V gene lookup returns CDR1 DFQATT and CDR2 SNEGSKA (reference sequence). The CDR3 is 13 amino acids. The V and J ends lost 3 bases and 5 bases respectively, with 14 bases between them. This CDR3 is CSARNLARHEQYF. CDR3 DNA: TGCAGTGCTAGGAATCTAGCGCGCCACGAGCAGTACTTC.

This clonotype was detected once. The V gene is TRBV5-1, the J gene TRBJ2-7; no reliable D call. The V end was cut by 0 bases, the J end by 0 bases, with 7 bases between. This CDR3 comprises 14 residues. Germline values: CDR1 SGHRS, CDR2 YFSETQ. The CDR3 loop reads CASSLDISSYEQYF. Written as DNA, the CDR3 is TGCGCCAGCAGCTTGGATATTTCCTCCTACGAGCAGTACTTC.

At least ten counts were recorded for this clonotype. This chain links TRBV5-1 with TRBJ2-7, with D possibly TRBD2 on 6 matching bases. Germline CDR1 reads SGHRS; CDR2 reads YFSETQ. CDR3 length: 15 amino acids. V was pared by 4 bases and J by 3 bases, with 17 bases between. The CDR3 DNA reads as TGCGCCAGCAGCAGAGGGACTGCTCAGCTCTACGAGCAGTACTTC. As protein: CASSRGTAQLYEQYF. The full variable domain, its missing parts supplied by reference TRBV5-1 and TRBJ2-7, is KAGVTQTPRYLIKTRGQQVTLSCSPISGHRSVSWYQQTPGQGLQFLFEYFSETQRNKGNFPGRFSGRQFSNSRSEMNVSTLELGDSALYLCASSRGTAQLYEQYFGPGTRLTVT.

This CDR3 reads CASSGGTGPNEKLFF. The CDR3 nucleotides read TGCGCCAGCAGCGGGGGGACAGGGCCTAATGAAAAACTGTTTTTT. The chain recombines TRBV5-1 with TRBJ1-4, with 9 bases identical to TRBD1. The CDR3 runs to 15 residues. The V segment lost 4 bases and the J segment 3 bases; nucleotides outside the gene matches: 4. Germline CDR1 SGHRS, CDR2 YFSETQ.

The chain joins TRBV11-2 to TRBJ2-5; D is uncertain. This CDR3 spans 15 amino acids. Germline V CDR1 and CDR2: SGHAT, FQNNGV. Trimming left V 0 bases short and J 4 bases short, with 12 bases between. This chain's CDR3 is CASSLDGAARETQYF. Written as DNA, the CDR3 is TGTGCCAGCAGCTTAGATGGAGCAGCAAGAGAGACCCAGTACTTC.